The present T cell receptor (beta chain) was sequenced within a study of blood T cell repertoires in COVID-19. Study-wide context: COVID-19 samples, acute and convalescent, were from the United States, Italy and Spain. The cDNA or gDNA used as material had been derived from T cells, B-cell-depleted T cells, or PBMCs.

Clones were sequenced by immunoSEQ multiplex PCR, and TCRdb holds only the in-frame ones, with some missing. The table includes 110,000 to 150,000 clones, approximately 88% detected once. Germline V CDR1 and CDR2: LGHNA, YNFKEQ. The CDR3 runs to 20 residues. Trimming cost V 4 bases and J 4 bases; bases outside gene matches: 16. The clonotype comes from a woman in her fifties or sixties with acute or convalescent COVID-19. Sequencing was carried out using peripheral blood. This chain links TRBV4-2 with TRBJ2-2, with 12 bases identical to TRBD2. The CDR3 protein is CASSPYGAASGGASTGELFF. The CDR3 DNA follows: TGTGCCAGCAGCCCATATGGGGCCGCTAGCGGGGGGGCGAGCACCGGGGAGCTGTTTTTT.